These T cell receptor beta chains were read from a single sample in a study of control samples from healthy donors and cancer patients. The assay was immunoSEQ multiplex PCR, and TCRdb's table has in-frame clones only and misses some. Counted here are around 140,000 clones, about 90% occurring once; the ten biggest clones make up approximately 7.5%. Sequenced input: PBMCs. The receptors come from a man aged 45-65 years with head and neck cancer. The CDR3 runs from the conserved cysteine through the conserved F or W. Fields, in order: V gene, clone size, CDR3 protein. A clone size is listed for some rows: how often the clone was seen (once, few, many), or a class if it is expanded.

V: TRBV27
size: .
CDR3: CASSPPPGGYTEAFF

V: TRBV7-2
size: .
CDR3: CASSLLSTSGVYSEQYF

V: TRBV15
size: .
CDR3: CATSSHRDRESYNEQFF

V: TRBV11-2
size: .
CDR3: CASSLQSPINTGELFF

V: TRBV11-3
size: once
CDR3: CASSLDSAASTDTQYF

V: TRBV4-2
size: .
CDR3: CASSLGDRDPSYEQYF

V: TRBV28
size: .
CDR3: CASSRGQYNSPLHF

V: TRBV12-5
size: .
CDR3: CASGLVPGREESSLHYEQYF

V: TRBV5-4
size: .
CDR3: CASSRRQVPFFYEQYF

V: TRBV5-6
size: .
CDR3: CASSLGLAGGETQYF

V: TRBV5-4
size: .
CDR3: CASSAPGLAGPRYIETQYF

V: TRBV9
size: .
CDR3: CASSVGSTGFYGYTF

V: TRBV7-8
size: once
CDR3: CASSVLGTTGELFF

V: TRBV15
size: .
CDR3: CATSRQGKNQPQHF

V: TRBV7-2
size: .
CDR3: CASSPKGAWQYLAKNIQYF

V: TRBV5-1
size: .
CDR3: CASSLMGSNNEQFF